The 31 T cell receptor beta chains listed next were all sequenced from one sample in a study of cytomegalovirus exposure and HLA in healthy donors. Vbeta (60) and Jbeta (13) primers were used in the PCR. Clones were sequenced by immunoSEQ multiplex PCR, and TCRdb holds only the in-frame ones, with some missing. The table includes tens of thousands of clones, about 73% detected once. Sequencing used PBMCs. The source is a woman aged 60-75 years in good health and CMV-seropositive.

The chain employs TRBV4-1 and TRBJ1-2; a weak D match, TRBD1 (5 bases). In germline, CDR1 is MGHRA, CDR2 YSYEKL. Trimming pared 4 bases from V and 4 bases from J, leaving 13 bases between. This CDR3 has 14 amino acids. CDR3 DNA sequence: TGCGCCAGCAGCCCCCCAGCAGGGTCCTATGGCTACACCTTC. This gives the protein CASSPPAGSYGYTF.

The chain links TRBV28 to TRBJ2-7; 11 positions agree with TRBD1. CDR1 and CDR2 from the germline V gene are MDHEN and SYDVKM. The CDR3 has 15 amino acids. V shed 4 bases and J 3 bases; nucleotides not matched to a gene: 5. CDR3: CASSSTGTGGYEQYF. DNA of the CDR3: TGTGCCAGCAGTTCAACCGGGACAGGGGGCTACGAGCAGTACTTC.

The CDR3 here is CASRSSGTGWTRAGNQPQHF. In nucleotides, the CDR3 is TGTGCAAGTCGCTCCTCCGGGACAGGGTGGACAAGGGCTGGCAATCAGCCCCAGCATTTT. The chain carries TRBV12-2 and TRBJ1-5; the DNA was not used to check the table's D call, TRBD1. TRBV12-2 is listed as a pseudogene. The CDR3 extends over 20 amino acids.

The chain is built from TRBV18 and TRBJ1-6; 9 bases are shared with TRBD1. Germline lookup yields CDR1 KGHSH and CDR2 LQKENI. The CDR3 is 17 amino acids. Trimming removed 3 bases from V and 7 bases from J; junction bases left unmatched: 10. The CDR3: CASSPNVWDRENSPLHF. DNA of the CDR3: TGTGCCAGCTCACCCAACGTATGGGACAGGGAGAATTCACCCCTCCACTTT.

V usage is TRBV6-5 and J usage is TRBJ2-3; 11 nucleotides match TRBD2. CDR1 is MNHEY, CDR2 SVGAGI, per germline. The CDR3 length is 16 residues. Trimming removed 4 bases from V and 2 bases from J; junction bases left unmatched: 5. The CDR3 reads CASSLRGLAATDTQYF. The CDR3 DNA sequence: TGTGCCAGCAGTTTAAGGGGACTAGCGGCCACAGATACGCAGTATTTT.

The DNA of the CDR3 is TGCGCCAGCAGCCGTGTAGTTGGGACAGGGGCGAACACTGAAGCTTTCTTT. Its translation is CASSRVVGTGANTEAFF. This chain joins TRBV4-3 and TRBJ1-1; 10 bases map to TRBD1. Germline assignment: CDR1 LGHNA and CDR2 YSLEER. The CDR3 has 17 amino acids. The V and J ends lost 4 bases and 1 base, in that order; junction bases with no gene match: 9.

The gene calls are TRBV7-9 and TRBJ2-7, with D possibly being TRBD1 (6 bases). CDR3 size: 17 residues. Germline values: CDR1 SEHNR, CDR2 FQNEAQ (reference sequence). V lost 0 bases to trimming and J lost 2 bases, with 17 bases between them. This CDR3 reads CASSLAKGDTPPYEQYF. The CDR3 nucleotides are TGTGCCAGCAGCTTAGCGAAGGGGGACACCCCGCCCTACGAGCAGTACTTC.

The table lists this clone with a count of one. J is TRBJ2-4 and V is TRBV10-3; tentative D call: TRBD1 (5 bases). Trimming removed 0 bases at V and 0 bases at J, with 18 bases between. This CDR3 comprises 19 residues. Germline V gives CDR1 ENHRY, CDR2 SYGVKD. The CDR3, as DNA: TGTGCCATCAGTGAGTCGATTGTCACCCGGACATTAGCCAAAAACATTCAGTACTTC. This translates into CAISESIVTRTLAKNIQYF.

The rearrangement links TRBV7-9 to TRBJ1-1, with 10 bases matching TRBD1. The length of the CDR3 is 14 residues. The germline V gene encodes CDR1 SEHNR and CDR2 FQNEAQ (reference sequence). V lost 6 bases and J lost 5; bases outside the gene matches: 6. The CDR3 region has the DNA TGTGCCAGCAGACCCGGGACAGGGGAAACTGAAGCTTTCTTT. Its translation: CASRPGTGETEAFF.

This clone was picked up a small number of times. J is TRBJ1-4 and V is TRBV7-9, with 9 bases that match TRBD1. The CDR3 contains 14 residues. The J segment lost 8 bases and the V segment lost 5 bases, leaving 6 bases of the junction unmatched. Germline lookup yields CDR1 SEHNR and CDR2 FQNEAQ (reference sequence). The CDR3 DNA follows: TGTGCCAGCAGCCCGACAGGGGGGAGCGAAAAACTGTTTTTT. It yields the protein CASSPTGGSEKLFF.

J is TRBJ2-3 and V is TRBV5-1, with 7 nucleotides matching TRBD2. J was trimmed by 0 bases and V by 2 bases; bases with no gene match: 6. The CDR3 is made up of 16 amino acids. Looked up from germline, CDR1 is SGHRS and CDR2 is YFSETQ. The CDR3 is CASSFAGRESTDTQYF. The CDR3 DNA reads as TGCGCCAGCAGCTTCGCCGGGCGGGAGAGCACAGATACGCAGTATTTT.

Remarks on this clone: Different DNA sequences within this sample yield the same CDR3. The chain joins TRBV4-3 to TRBJ1-1; TRBD1 might be the D (6 bases). The CDR3 is made up of 14 amino acids. The germline gives CDR1 LGHNA, CDR2 YSLEER. V was clipped by 2 bases and J by 2 bases, with 9 bases between them. The CDR3: CASSQLGGNTEAFF. CDR3 DNA sequence: TGCGCCAGCAGCCAATTAGGGGGTAACACTGAAGCTTTCTTT.

CDR3 residues: CASSLGTGGLGNQPQHF. The CDR3 DNA follows: TGTGCCAGCAGCTTGGGGACAGGGGGCTTGGGCAATCAGCCCCAGCATTTT. The chain has TRBV7-2 and TRBJ1-5; 12 positions agree with TRBD1. Germline V CDR1 and CDR2: SGHTA, FQGNSA. The trim removed 3 bases at V and 2 bases at J, leaving 5 bases unmatched. The CDR3 length is 17 residues.

This clone has only a few counts. The chain recombines TRBV15 with TRBJ2-7; D gene ambiguous. Trimming removed 0 bases at V and 13 bases at J, with 16 bases between. The V gene's germline CDR1 is LNHNV and CDR2 YYDKDF (reference sequence). This CDR3 is built from 13 residues. CDR3 DNA: TGTGCCACCAGCAGAGATTTGGCAGAAGATTATTACTTC. It is translated as CATSRDLAEDYYF.

This chain connects TRBV6-1 to TRBJ1-5; 8 bases align to TRBD1. Germline V gene lookup returns CDR1 MNHNS and CDR2 SASEGT. The CDR3 totals 15 residues. V was clipped by 4 bases and J by 4 bases; unmatched bases: 6. Written as DNA, the CDR3 is TGTGCCAGCAGTGGCTGGACAGGGACAAATCAGCCCCAGCATTTT. Translated: CASSGWTGTNQPQHF.

The chain has TRBV10-3 and TRBJ1-5; 8 nucleotides line up with TRBD1. V lost 2 bases and J lost 5; bases outside the gene matches: 5. Germline CDR1 is ENHRY and CDR2 is SYGVKD. The CDR3 consists of 15 residues. The CDR3 region is CAISETQGADQPQHF. The CDR3 DNA reads as TGTGCCATCAGTGAGACCCAGGGGGCCGATCAGCCCCAGCATTTT.

J is TRBJ1-5 and V is TRBV29-1, with 9 bases that match TRBD1. Unmatched junction bases numbered 11, after V lost 5 bases and J lost 6 bases. This CDR3 contains 15 residues. Germline V CDR1 and CDR2: SQVTM, ANQGSEA. In DNA, the CDR3 is TGCAGCGTTCAATCTGGGACAGGGTCCACTCAGCCCCAGCATTTT. Translation: CSVQSGTGSTQPQHF.

The genes are TRBV5-4 and TRBJ2-2; D is possibly TRBD1 (5 bases). With 2 bases removed from V and 6 bases from J, the gap between germline ends came to 14 bases. The CDR3 runs 15 residues. Germline V gives CDR1 SGHNT, CDR2 YYREEE (reference sequence). In DNA form, the CDR3 reads TGTGCCAGCAGCTTAAGGGGTAACATCGCCGGGGAGCTGTTTTTT. It encodes CASSLRGNIAGELFF.

The table lists this clone with a few counts. V and J are TRBV12-5 and TRBJ2-3; TRBD1 matches 7 bases. CDR1 is LGHNT, CDR2 FRNRAP, per germline. After removal of 1 base from V and 7 bases from J, the junction contained 8 bases not matched to a gene. CDR3 length: 15 residues. CDR3 DNA: TGTGCTAGTGGTTTGGGAAAGACAGGGCCCCATACGCAGTATTTT. This codes for CASGLGKTGPHTQYF.

V is TRBV13 and J is TRBJ1-5; the D is unclear. This CDR3 has 15 residues. Germline values: CDR1 PRHDT, CDR2 FYEKMQ (reference sequence). Trimming removed 3 bases from V and 7 bases from J, with 16 bases in between. The CDR3 DNA sequence: TGTGCCAGCAGCTTGGGAGGCCCAACGGGACAGCCCCAGCATTTT. This gives the protein CASSLGGPTGQPQHF.

The chain recombines TRBV7-2 with TRBJ2-5, with 10 bases matching TRBD2. V trimming: 3 bases; J trimming: 5 bases; junction bases outside the gene matches: 18. Germline-derived CDR1 and CDR2 are SGHTA and FQGNSA. The CDR3 spans 19 residues. The CDR3 nucleotides read TGTGCCAGCAGCTTTCCCATGGCTAGCGGGGGACCCCGAGAGGAGACCCAGTACTTC. Encoded protein: CASSFPMASGGPREETQYF.

The sample holds a few counts of this clone. The chain uses TRBV30 and TRBJ2-1; 8 bases are shared with TRBD2. Germline V CDR1 and CDR2: GTSNPN, SVGIG (reference sequence). Unmatched junction bases numbered 11, after V lost 0 bases and J lost 4 bases. This CDR3 is 17 amino acids long. The CDR3 region is CAWSVLPTSGLYNEQFF. DNA for the CDR3: TGTGCCTGGAGTGTACTCCCCACTAGCGGCCTATACAATGAGCAGTTCTTC.

This clone showed up just a few times. J is TRBJ1-6 and V is TRBV5-5; D may be TRBD1 (6 bases). V dropped 4 bases and J dropped 4 bases, with 9 bases sitting between them. The CDR3 spans 14 residues. CDR1 is SGHKS and CDR2 is YYEKEE in the germline V gene (reference sequence). Here the CDR3 DNA reads TGTGCCAGCAGCATGGACAGATATAATTCACCCCTCCACTTT. Amino acids: CASSMDRYNSPLHF.

There are a few counts of this clone. This chain joins TRBV18 and TRBJ2-7; a possible D gene is TRBD1 (8 bases). Germline values: CDR1 KGHSH, CDR2 LQKENI. The ends were cut back, 3 bases at V and 7 bases at J, with 28 bases in the middle. This CDR3 region has 18 residues. CDR3 amino acids: CASSPPAGQGAFRREQYF. The CDR3 nucleotides are TGTGCCAGCTCACCCCCAGCGGGGCAGGGGGCTTTCCGGAGGGAGCAGTACTTC.

The genes are TRBV6-5 and TRBJ2-5; D possibly corresponds to TRBD1 (6 bases). Germline CDR1 reads MNHEY; CDR2 reads SVGAGI. The CDR3 runs 14 residues. With 7 bases removed from V and 11 bases from J, the gap between germline ends came to 23 bases. CDR3 in amino acids: CASTPSTGKSQQYF. CDR3 coding DNA: TGTGCCAGCACCCCCTCCACAGGGAAGTCACAGCAGTACTTC.

The chain carries TRBV2 and TRBJ2-2, with TRBD1 matching over 9 bases. Germline V gives CDR1 SNHLY, CDR2 FYNNEI. The CDR3 covers 13 residues. V lost 8 bases and J lost 5; bases outside the gene matches: 3. This CDR3 reads CASRDRATGELFF. In DNA, the CDR3 is TGTGCCAGCCGGGACAGGGCAACCGGGGAGCTGTTTTTT.

For this clone: One end of the junction does not line up with germline, which may come from a read error. The chain uses TRBV6-1 and TRBJ1-6; TRBD1 aligns across 8 bases. The CDR3 is 15 amino acids. CDR1 MNHNS and CDR2 SASEGT come from the germline V gene. CDR3 bases: TGTGCCAGCAGCGAAGACAGGGGTTACAATTCACCCCTCCACTTT. It specifies CASSEDRGYNSPLHF.

This clone was recorded a few times. V usage is TRBV6-6 and J usage is TRBJ1-6, with D possibly being TRBD1 (5 bases). The CDR3 covers 16 residues. V was clipped by 6 bases and J by 8 bases, with 20 bases between them. Germline CDR1 reads MNHNY; CDR2 reads SVGAGI (reference sequence). CDR3 loop: CASSLGHPRLDSPLHF. The CDR3 DNA reads TGTGCCAGCAGCCTCGGACATCCCCGTTTAGATTCACCCCTCCACTTT.

The chain is built from TRBV7-9 and TRBJ1-2, with 8 bases matching TRBD1. The V segment lost 5 bases and the J segment 3 bases; nucleotides outside the gene matches: 5. There are 14 residues in the CDR3. Germline V gene lookup returns CDR1 SEHNR and CDR2 FQNEAQ (reference sequence). CDR3 sequence (DNA): TGTGCCAGCAGCCCCGGGACAGGCCACTATGGCTACACCTTC. This encodes CASSPGTGHYGYTF.

The genes are TRBV15 and TRBJ1-4; D not resolved. CDR1 is LNHNV, CDR2 YYDKDF, per germline (reference sequence). V shed 0 bases and J shed 11 bases, with 10 bases lying between them. The CDR3 covers 13 residues. CDR3 in amino acids: CATSRDKTGKLFF. The DNA of the CDR3 is TGTGCCACCAGCAGAGACAAGACGGGGAAACTGTTTTTT.

The chain is built from TRBV9 and TRBJ2-1, with TRBD2 identical over 9 bases. This CDR3 has 17 residues. CDR1 SGDLS and CDR2 YYNGEE come from the germline V gene. The V and J ends lost 0 bases and 7 bases, in that order; junction bases with no gene match: 11. The CDR3 sequence: CASSVVSGGGIGNEQFF. In nucleotides, the CDR3 is TGTGCCAGCAGCGTAGTTAGCGGGGGCGGTATCGGGAATGAGCAGTTCTTC.